A selection of T cell receptor beta chains follows, all from one sample in a study of blood T cell repertoires in COVID-19. Repertoires were generated with immunoSEQ multiplex PCR, while TCRdb's copy carries only in-frame clones and drops some. The table shows around 200,000 clones, with 86% occurring only once. The material sequenced was PBMCs or T cells enriched from blood (not recorded which). The receptors were sampled from a woman under 40 who had been exposed to COVID-19. The CDR3 runs from the conserved cysteine through the conserved F or W. D genes are given only for firm matches. Part of the rows lack a size; the others show once, few, many or a class for expanded clones.

D gene	clone size	V gene	J gene	CDR3 DNA	CDR3 protein
TRBD2	-	TRBV9	TRBJ2-5	TGTGCCAGCAGCGTAGTCGGGGGGGGCGAGACCCAGTACTTC	CASSVVGGGETQYF
-	once	TRBV10-3	TRBJ1-4	TGTGCCATAGGGGCGACTAATGAAAAACTGTTTTTT	CAIGATNEKLFF
TRBD2	-	TRBV5-1	TRBJ2-5	TGCGCCAGCAGCTCGGGGGGGGTCCAAGAGACCCAGTACTTC	CASSSGGVQETQYF
TRBD2	-	TRBV12-3/TRBV12-4	TRBJ2-7	TGTGCCAGCAGTTTTGGGGGAGGGTACGAGCAGTACTTC	CASSFGGGYEQYF
-	-	TRBV9	TRBJ1-1	TGTGCCAGCAGCCGCCAGGTCTACCAAGGATTT	CASSRQVYQGF
-	-	TRBV6-5	TRBJ2-1	TGTGCCAGCAGTCACATTAATGAGCAGTTCTTC	CASSHINEQFF
-	-	TRBV3-1/TRBV3-2	TRBJ1-1	TGTGCCAGCAGCCACAGGAAAATGGCTGAAGCTTTCTTT	CASSHRKMAEAFF
-	-	TRBV27	TRBJ2-3	TGTGCCAGCACTAGCACAGATACGCAGTATTTT	CASTSTDTQYF
-	-	TRBV18	TRBJ2-5	TGTGCCAGCTCACGTGAGTTTGTAGAGACCCAGTACTTC	CASSREFVETQYF
TRBD1	-	TRBV19	TRBJ1-6	TGTGCCAGTAGACCTCTCGACAGGGAGGACGGTTCACCCCTCCACTTT	CASRPLDREDGSPLHF